These 24 T cell receptor beta chains share one sample of origin, sequenced in a study of spatial heterogeneity in lung cancer. Described time point: sample taken at primary tumor resection. Material for sequencing was whole RNA from tumor, nontumor lung or frozen PBMC, left unsorted. In TCRdb, the 5' RACE reads were re-called with MiXCR into one record per CDR3 protein. Among more than 9,000 distinct CDR3 sequences listed, 5.5% to 7.5% were seen once. Sequenced here: normal lung tissue next to the tumor, sampled at surgery. The receptors originated from a male donor with early-stage non-small cell lung cancer.

Of note for this clonotype: This beta chain is off target for a library built for alpha chains, so its abundance means little. J is TRBJ2-5 and V is TRBV5-1, with D uncertain. Germline CDR1 SGHRS, CDR2 YFSETQ. V lost 0 bases and J 3 bases, leaving 9 bases between the germline ends. This CDR3 spans 14 amino acids. CDR3 nucleotide sequence: TGCGCCAGCAGCTTGGTTTCTAGTGAAGAGACCCAGTACTTC. It is translated as CASSLVSSEETQYF.

In its sample, this clonotype is large. The library was designed around alpha chains, so this beta chain is a stray read whose abundance carries little weight. This chain joins TRBV3-1 and TRBJ2-1; no clear D. The germline V gene encodes CDR1 LGHDT and CDR2 YNNKEL (reference sequence). The CDR3 has 12 residues. Trimming left V 2 bases short and J 8 bases short, with 7 bases between. The CDR3 here is CASSQNLDEQFF. The CDR3, as DNA: TGTGCCAGCAGCCAAAACTTGGATGAGCAGTTCTTC.

This clonotype has ten or more counts. Since it is a stray read in a library aimed at alpha chains, this beta chain has a size that is not meaningful. V is TRBV5-6 and J is TRBJ1-1; 7 bases line up with TRBD1. Germline assignment: CDR1 SGHDT and CDR2 YYEEEE. The CDR3 runs 16 residues. With V trimmed by 1 base and J by 1 base, 7 bases remained unmatched. The CDR3 here is CASSLKQGIGNTEAFF. The CDR3 nucleotides are TGTGCCAGCAGCTTGAAACAGGGGATAGGGAACACTGAAGCTTTCTTT.

This clonotype was recorded at least ten times. Being off target in a library aimed at alpha chains, this beta chain has a size of little meaning. The V and J genes are TRBV12-3 or TRBV12-4 and TRBJ1-1; D uncertain. The V gene lost 0 bases and the J gene lost 0 bases, with 14 bases spanning the gap. This CDR3 region has 17 residues. In DNA, the CDR3 is TGTGCCAGCAGTTTAGCGCGTATGGGCAACCTGAACACTGAAGCTTTCTTT. Translation: CASSLARMGNLNTEAFF.

Relative to its sample, this clonotype is medium-sized. The library was built for alpha chains, so this beta chain is an off-target read and its size means little. The gene calls are TRBV19 and TRBJ1-5; a possible D gene is TRBD1 (5 bases). V dropped 7 bases and J dropped 5 bases, with 15 bases sitting between them. The CDR3 covers 14 residues. Germline V gene lookup returns CDR1 LNHDA and CDR2 SQIVND (reference sequence). For the CDR3, the DNA is TGTGCCAGTACCATGCGGACATCAGATCAGCCCCAGCATTTT. It codes for CASTMRTSDQPQHF. Variable domain in full (rest from reference TRBV19 and TRBJ1-5): DGGITQSPKYLFRKEGQNVTLSCEQNLNHDAMYWYRQDPGQGLRLIYYSQIVNDFQKGDIAEGYSVSREKKESFPLTVTSAQKNPTAFYLCASTMRTSDQPQHFGDGTRLSIL.

The table lists this clonotype with many counts. This beta chain was picked up by a library intended for alpha chains and is off target, so its count carries little meaning. The chain is built from TRBV12-3 or TRBV12-4 and TRBJ1-5; D perhaps matches TRBD1 (6 bases). This CDR3 comprises 14 residues. Between the trimmed V and J ends, which lost 5 bases and 3 bases, there was a span of 11 bases. The CDR3 nucleotides are TGTGCCAGCAGTCGTGGACAGTACAATCAGCCCCAGCATTTT. Amino acid sequence: CASSRGQYNQPQHF.

This clonotype was observed many times. Little can be read into the size of this beta chain, an off-target read in a library designed for alpha chains. The V call is TRBV29-1, the J call TRBJ2-7; D possibly corresponds to TRBD2 (5 bases). Germline lookup yields CDR1 SQVTM and CDR2 ANQGSEA. V dropped 7 bases and J dropped 2 bases, with 12 bases sitting between them. The CDR3 loop spans 12 amino acids. CDR3 region: CSAEAGAYEQYF. Here the CDR3 DNA reads TGCAGCGCTGAGGCGGGCGCCTACGAGCAGTACTTC.

Turning to this clonotype: The size of this beta chain means little, since it is a stray read in a library made for alpha chains. The rearrangement joins TRBV7-2 to TRBJ2-6, with D unresolved. Trimming stripped 5 bases from V and 0 bases from J, with 8 bases between. The CDR3 runs to 15 residues. CDR1 SGHTA and CDR2 FQGNSA come from the germline V gene. The CDR3 region is CASSLTPSGANVLTF. DNA of the CDR3: TGTGCCAGCAGCCTCACACCCTCTGGGGCCAACGTCCTGACTTTC.

This clonotype was recorded at least ten times. The size of this beta chain means little, since it is a stray read in a library made for alpha chains. The chain has TRBV10-3 and TRBJ1-4, with D possibly matching TRBD1 (5 bases). V gave up 4 bases and J gave up 4 bases, with 13 bases separating them. CDR1 is ENHRY, CDR2 SYGVKD, per germline. The CDR3 sequence is 15 residues long. The CDR3 is CAISAAAGDNEKLFF. The CDR3 coding sequence is TGTGCCATCAGTGCGGCGGCGGGGGATAATGAAAAACTGTTTTTT.

This clonotype came up many times. Found in a library prepared for alpha chains, this beta chain is an off-target read, and its abundance has little meaning. The chain couples TRBV19 to TRBJ2-1; 7 bases line up with TRBD2. The V gene's germline CDR1 is LNHDA and CDR2 SQIVND (reference sequence). The CDR3 extends over 14 amino acids. Losses at the gene ends were 4 bases for V and 3 bases for J; bases not matched to a gene: 3. As DNA, the CDR3 is TGTGCCAGTAGTAACGGGGAGGGCTACAATGAGCAGTTCTTC. Translating gives CASSNGEGYNEQFF.

This clonotype has a handful of counts. The library was prepared for alpha chains; this beta chain is a stray read, so its frequency means little. V and J are TRBV9 and TRBJ2-2; D unclear. In germline, CDR1 is SGDLS, CDR2 YYNGEE. Trimming removed 6 bases from V and 6 bases from J, with 12 bases in between. CDR3 length: 13 residues. The DNA of the CDR3 is TGTGCCAGCACTATTTACACCGCCGGGGAGCTGTTTTTT. The encoded protein is CASTIYTAGELFF.

There are many counts of this clonotype. Being off target in a library aimed at alpha chains, this beta chain has a size of little meaning. This chain's CDR3 is CATSRDLASAYNEQFF. CDR3 in DNA: TGTGCCACCAGCAGAGATTTGGCTAGCGCGTACAATGAGCAGTTCTTC. V gene TRBV15 combines with J gene TRBJ2-1, with a tentative D call TRBD2 (6 bases). Germline CDR1 reads LNHNV; CDR2 reads YYDKDF (reference sequence). Trimming cost V 0 bases and J 4 bases, with 13 bases left between them. The CDR3 contains 16 residues.

This clonotype has a handful of counts. The library was prepared for alpha chains; this beta chain is a stray read, so its frequency means little. The chain links TRBV7-9 to TRBJ2-3; 8 bases fit TRBD1. Germline V gene data show CDR1 as SEHNR and CDR2 as FQNEAQ (reference sequence). Trimming at V came to 8 bases and at J to 1 base, leaving 2 bases not matched to a gene. This CDR3 has 13 amino acids. The CDR3 region has the DNA TGTGCCAGCTCGGGACAGGGCACAGATACGCAGTATTTT. Protein: CASSGQGTDTQYF.

Comment on this clonotype: This beta chain lies outside the target of a library built for alpha chains; its clone size means little. This rearrangement joins TRBV12-5 to TRBJ1-5; D possibly corresponds to TRBD1 (5 bases). This CDR3 region has 12 residues. V was trimmed by 7 bases and J by 9 bases, leaving 13 bases between them. Germline CDR1 is LGHNT and CDR2 is FRNRAP. The CDR3 loop is CASAVNGGPQHF. DNA of the CDR3: TGTGCTAGTGCCGTTAACGGGGGGCCCCAGCATTTT. Complete variable domain (other parts from reference TRBV12-5 and TRBJ1-5): DARVTQTPRHKVTEMGQEVTMRCQPILGHNTVFWYRQTMMQGLELLAYFRNRAPLDDSGMPKDRFSAEMPDATLATLKIQPSEPRDSAVYFCASAVNGGPQHFGDGTRLSIL.

This clonotype was observed a few times. Being off target in a library aimed at alpha chains, this beta chain has a size of little meaning. The chain combines TRBV19 with TRBJ2-1, with 9 nucleotides matching TRBD2. This CDR3 is 15 amino acids long. Trimming at V came to 8 bases and at J to 8 bases, leaving 13 bases not matched to a gene. The germline V gene has CDR1 LNHDA and CDR2 SQIVND (reference sequence). The CDR3 DNA sequence: TGTGCCAGTCAGCCCGGGGCTAGCGGGGCCGATGAGCAGTTCTTC. Protein: CASQPGASGADEQFF. Complete variable domain (other parts from reference TRBV19 and TRBJ2-1): DGGITQSPKYLFRKEGQNVTLSCEQNLNHDAMYWYRQDPGQGLRLIYYSQIVNDFQKGDIAEGYSVSREKKESFPLTVTSAQKNPTAFYLCASQPGASGADEQFFGPGTRLTVL.

This clonotype was counted ten times or more. Within a library made for alpha chains, this beta chain is off target, and its count is uninformative. The chain recombines TRBV7-8 with TRBJ1-1, with no clear D. Looked up from germline, CDR1 is SGHVS and CDR2 is FQNEAQ. Trimming removed 4 bases from V and 2 bases from J, with 14 bases in between. This CDR3 region has 15 residues. The CDR3 region is CASSSLQRPNTEAFF. CDR3 sequence (DNA): TGTGCCAGCAGCTCGCTACAGAGGCCAAACACTGAAGCTTTCTTT.

A note on this clonotype: Found in a library prepared for alpha chains, this beta chain is an off-target read, and its abundance has little meaning. The rearrangement joins TRBV7-2 to TRBJ2-7; TRBD1 aligns across 9 bases. With 5 bases clipped from V and 1 base from J, the junction kept 3 bases outside the gene matches. Germline V gene sequence: CDR1 SGHTA, CDR2 FQGNSA. The CDR3 is 14 amino acids. The chain's CDR3 is CASSPTGGSYEQYF. The CDR3 DNA reads TGTGCCAGCAGCCCGACAGGGGGTTCCTACGAGCAGTACTTC.

Points on this clonotype: As an off-target read in a library built for alpha chains, this beta chain has a frequency of little significance. J is TRBJ2-4 and V is TRBV7-2; perhaps D is TRBD1 or TRBD2 (5 bases each). Germline V gene data show CDR1 as SGHTA and CDR2 as FQGNSA. V lost 1 base and J lost 9, with 13 bases in between. The CDR3 totals 14 residues. The CDR3 sequence: CASSLEGSGSIQYF. The CDR3 nucleotides read TGTGCCAGCAGCTTAGAGGGGTCAGGGAGCATTCAGTACTTC.

Concerning this clonotype: Within a library made for alpha chains, this beta chain is off target, and its count is uninformative. The CDR3 nucleotides are TGCAGCGTTGTCCGGGACAGTTCTAACTATGGCTACACCTTC. Its translation is CSVVRDSSNYGYTF. The rearrangement uses TRBV29-1 and TRBJ1-2, with 7 bases matching TRBD1. This CDR3 spans 14 amino acids. V dropped 4 bases and J dropped 0; count of bases not matched to a gene: 5. CDR1 SQVTM and CDR2 ANQGSEA come from the germline V gene.

This clonotype was picked up a small number of times. The library was built for alpha chains, so this beta chain is an off-target read and its size means little. The chain recombines TRBV27 with TRBJ2-2; D is possibly TRBD1 (6 bases). Between the trimmed V and J ends, which lost 5 bases and 6 bases, there was a span of 13 bases. CDR1 and CDR2 from the germline V gene are MNHEY and SMNVEV (reference sequence). The CDR3 covers 14 residues. For the CDR3, the DNA is TGTGCCAGCAGTGCGACACAGGGCTCCGGGGAGCTGTTTTTT. It specifies CASSATQGSGELFF.

This clonotype was observed many times. The library was prepared for alpha chains; this beta chain is a stray read, so its frequency means little. The chain has TRBV7-3 and TRBJ2-2; 7 bases align to TRBD1. Trimming at V came to 0 bases and at J to 2 bases, leaving 3 bases not matched to a gene. Germline assignment: CDR1 SGHTA and CDR2 FQGTGA. The CDR3 length is 16 residues. CDR3 sequence: CASSLTGGLNTGELFF. CDR3 nucleotide sequence: TGTGCCAGCAGCTTAACAGGGGGCCTAAACACCGGGGAGCTGTTTTTT.

The sample holds many counts of this clonotype. Within a library made for alpha chains, this beta chain is off target, and its count is uninformative. The V call is TRBV5-1, the J call TRBJ2-1, with 9 bases fitting TRBD1. V lost 4 bases, J lost 8 bases, and 7 bases stayed unmatched. From germline, CDR1 is SGHRS and CDR2 YFSETQ. There are 14 residues in the CDR3. CDR3 DNA: TGCGCCAGCAGCCACCGGGACAGGGCCGATGAGCAGTTCTTC. It encodes CASSHRDRADEQFF. The whole variable domain, filled in from reference TRBV5-1 and TRBJ2-1, reads KAGVTQTPRYLIKTRGQQVTLSCSPISGHRSVSWYQQTPGQGLQFLFEYFSETQRNKGNFPGRFSGRQFSNSRSEMNVSTLELGDSALYLCASSHRDRADEQFFGPGTRLTVL.

The table lists this clonotype with many counts. Within a library made for alpha chains, this beta chain is off target, and its count is uninformative. As DNA, the CDR3 is TGCAGCGCTCATGCAGGGGCCCCCTACGAGCAGTACTTC. It codes for CSAHAGAPYEQYF. V gene TRBV29-1 combines with J gene TRBJ2-7; TRBD1 is a possible D gene (6 bases). This CDR3 spans 13 amino acids. Germline lookup yields CDR1 SQVTM and CDR2 ANQGSEA. V was trimmed by 7 bases and J by 2 bases, leaving 15 bases between them.

This clonotype has ten or more counts. This beta chain is a stray read from a library made for alpha chains; its abundance is not meaningful. The rearrangement joins TRBV20-1 to TRBJ1-2; 10 nucleotides agree with TRBD1. Trimming removed 0 bases from V and 6 bases from J; junction bases left unmatched: 4. The germline gives CDR1 DFQATT, CDR2 SNEGSKA (reference sequence). This CDR3 has 14 amino acids. The CDR3 region has the DNA TGCAGTGCTAGAGATATAGGGACAGGGGATGGCTACACCTTC. Protein sequence: CSARDIGTGDGYTF.